This T cell receptor beta chain was obtained from a study of blood T cell repertoires in COVID-19. Overall study context: Specimens from acute and convalescent COVID-19 originated in the United States, Italy and Spain. The analysed material was cDNA or gDNA that came from T cells, B-cell-depleted T cells, or PBMCs.

Source study methods: Counts of nucleated cells, estimated from reference gene primer amplification, were obtained. Sequenced by immunoSEQ multiplex PCR; TCRdb stores in-frame clones only, minus some. The V and J calls and clone size are taken from that table; D and trimming were inferred from the DNA. The table shows about 21,000 clones, with 84% occurring only once. A few counts support this clone. The material sequenced was peripheral blood. This TCR was sampled from a man in his forties or fifties with acute or convalescent COVID-19.

The CDR3: CASSLVKRGTYEQYF. CDR3 nucleotides: TGTGCCAGCAGCTTGGTCAAGCGGGGTACCTACGAGCAGTACTTC. The V call is TRBV5-6, the J call TRBJ2-7, with 7 bases identical to TRBD2. Germline assignment: CDR1 SGHDT and CDR2 YYEEEE. The CDR3 covers 15 residues. Trimming at V came to 0 bases and at J to 2 bases, leaving 5 bases not matched to a gene.